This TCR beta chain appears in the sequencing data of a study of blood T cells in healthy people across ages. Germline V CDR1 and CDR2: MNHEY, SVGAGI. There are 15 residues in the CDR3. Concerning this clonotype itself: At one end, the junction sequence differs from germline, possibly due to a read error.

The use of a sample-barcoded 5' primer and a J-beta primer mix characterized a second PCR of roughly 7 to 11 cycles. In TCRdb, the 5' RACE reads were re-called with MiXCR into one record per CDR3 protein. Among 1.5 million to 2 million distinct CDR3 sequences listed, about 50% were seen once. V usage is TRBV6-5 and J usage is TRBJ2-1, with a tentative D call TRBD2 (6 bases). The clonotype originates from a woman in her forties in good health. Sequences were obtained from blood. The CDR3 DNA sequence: TGTGCCAGCACCCACCGGGGGATCTCCTACAAGGAGCAGTTCTTC. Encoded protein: CASTHRGISYKEQFF.